The present T cell receptor beta chain was sequenced within a study of blood T cells in healthy people across ages. Background on the study: About one barcoded beta molecule was captured per two T cells (by template switching).

Unmatched junction bases numbered 19, after V lost 1 base and J lost 11 bases. CDR3 length: 20 residues. Germline assignment: CDR1 LGHNA and CDR2 YSLEER. Together with a sample-barcoded 5' primer, a J-beta primer mix was included in a second PCR lasting roughly 6 to 12 cycles. Each cDNA molecule was tagged by a template-switch adaptor that had 12 random nucleotides. Paired-end reads containing CDR3 totaled no fewer than 2.5 million for each sample. MiXCR was run by TCRdb on the 5' RACE reads, yielding one entry per CDR3 protein. The sample has 800,000 to 900,000 distinct CDR3 sequences, around 62% seen once.

The J gene is TRBJ2-5, the V gene TRBV4-3; 16 bases agree with TRBD2. The origin of this receptor is a man younger than 45 in good health. Material for sequencing was blood. In DNA, the CDR3 is TGCGCCAGCAGCCAAGGACCGGGACTAGCGGGGGGGTGGCCGGACAATGAGCAGTACTTC. It yields the protein CASSQGPGLAGGWPDNEQYF.